Below, 23 T cell receptor beta chains from the same sample are listed, as sequenced in a study of blood T cell repertoires in COVID-19 (dated by TCRdb to about 2020). Libraries were built with the immunoSEQ multiplex PCR assay. Drawn from immuneACCESS, this table holds only the in-frame rearrangements with V and J called that TCRdb kept. Clones are partly lost; checked studies trace under half to an unresolved V gene and leave the rest unexplained. The sample includes fewer than 140,000 clones, with about two thirds observed a single time. Together, the top ten hold 0.9% of the sample. Sequencing was carried out using peripheral blood. The receptors originated from a human donor with acute or convalescent COVID-19. The donor label of this sample is uncertain.

V gene TRBV18 combines with J gene TRBJ2-7; possibly TRBD1 for D (5 bases). V was shortened by 6 bases and J by 3 bases, with 12 bases between the two germline ends. Germline values: CDR1 KGHSH, CDR2 LQKENI. This CDR3 comprises 13 residues. DNA for the CDR3: TGTGCCAGCTCCACCGACCAGGGCTACGAGCAGTACTTC. Translating it yields CASSTDQGYEQYF.

The gene calls are TRBV10-2 and TRBJ2-3; TRBD2 matches at 11 bases. V was pared by 2 bases and J by 4 bases, with 5 bases of the junction left unmatched. This CDR3 comprises 16 residues. Germline lookup yields CDR1 WSHSY and CDR2 SAAADI. The DNA for the CDR3 is TGCGCCAGCAGTGAGGATAGACTAGCGGGGTCAGATACGCAGTATTTT. This encodes CASSEDRLAGSDTQYF.

J is TRBJ2-1 and V is TRBV3-1 (or the pseudogene TRBV3-2); possibly TRBD2 for D (7 bases). Germline CDR1 reads LGHDT; CDR2 reads YNNKEL (reference sequence). Trimming shortened V by 4 bases and J by 6 bases, and 16 bases separated the two germline ends. This CDR3 spans 15 amino acids. CDR3 sequence (DNA): TGTGCCAGCAGCCGGGTTACGGGGGGCCCCAATGAGCAGTTCTTC. It is translated as CASSRVTGGPNEQFF.

This clone was counted a few times. The V and J genes are TRBV3-1 (or the pseudogene TRBV3-2) and TRBJ1-3; D is undetermined. Trimming took 0 bases from V and 4 from J, leaving 10 bases between them. The germline gives CDR1 LGHDT, CDR2 YNNKEL (reference sequence). This CDR3 region has 15 residues. CDR3 loop: CASSQDHHKGNTIYF. The CDR3 DNA is TGTGCCAGCAGCCAAGATCACCACAAAGGAAACACCATATATTTT.

This chain connects TRBV2 to TRBJ2-1; maybe TRBD1 (7 bases). The CDR3 covers 13 residues. Looked up from germline, CDR1 is SNHLY and CDR2 is FYNNEI. Trimming left V 5 bases short and J 7 bases short, with 12 bases between. For the CDR3, the DNA is TGTGCCAGCAGTCTGACAGGGAGGAATGAGCAGTTCTTC. This codes for CASSLTGRNEQFF.

The rearrangement links TRBV28 to TRBJ1-5; no clear D gene. Trimming took off 2 bases at V and 0 bases at J, with 8 bases between the two ends. The germline V gene has CDR1 MDHEN and CDR2 SYDVKM. CDR3 length: 15 amino acids. CDR3 sequence reads: CASSLGGNSNQPQHF. CDR3 nucleotide sequence: TGTGCCAGCAGTTTAGGAGGGAATAGCAATCAGCCCCAGCATTTT.

The chain couples TRBV19 to TRBJ2-3; D is possibly TRBD1 (6 bases). The germline V gene encodes CDR1 LNHDA and CDR2 SQIVND (reference sequence). V lost 5 bases, J lost 5 bases, and 17 bases lay in between. The CDR3 totals 15 residues. The CDR3 coding sequence is TGTGCCAGTAGTGCACAGGGCCTAAGAATAGATACGCAGTATTTT. Translating gives CASSAQGLRIDTQYF.

This clone showed up just once. This CDR3 reads CASSLSQLKTQYF. Written as DNA, the CDR3 is TGTGCCAGCAGTTTATCACAGTTGAAGACCCAGTACTTC. The V and J genes are TRBV28 and TRBJ2-5; D gene unclear. Germline CDR1 and CDR2: MDHEN and SYDVKM. This CDR3 spans 13 amino acids. V dropped 1 base and J dropped 6 bases, with 9 bases sitting between them.

The chain joins TRBV27 to TRBJ1-2; 8 bases align to TRBD1. Trimming cost V 0 bases and J 4 bases; bases outside gene matches: 1. CDR1 is MNHEY, CDR2 SMNVEV, per germline (reference sequence). This CDR3 comprises 14 residues. CDR3 in DNA: TGTGCCAGCAGTTTATCCGGGACAGGCTATGGCTACACCTTC. Its protein product is CASSLSGTGYGYTF.

V usage is TRBV18 and J usage is TRBJ1-1, with TRBD1 identical over 8 bases. CDR1 and CDR2 (germline): KGHSH, LQKENI. This CDR3 region has 14 residues. The J segment lost 4 bases and the V segment lost 4 bases, leaving 5 bases of the junction unmatched. CDR3 DNA sequence: TGTGCCAGCTCACTTGATACAGGGGGCACTGAAGCTTTCTTT. Its protein is CASSLDTGGTEAFF.

The V and J genes are TRBV6-5 and TRBJ1-6; D uncertain. Trimming cost V 0 bases and J 10 bases, with 13 bases left between them. The length of the CDR3 is 15 residues. Germline V gene sequence: CDR1 MNHEY, CDR2 SVGAGI. CDR3 coding DNA: TGTGCCAGCAGTTACTCCGACCCTTGGAGATCACCCCTCCACTTT. The encoded protein is CASSYSDPWRSPLHF.

The CDR3 sequence: CASSPLWDRHLTDTQYF. The CDR3 DNA sequence: TGCGCCAGCAGCCCCTTGTGGGACAGACATCTCACAGATACGCAGTATTTT. J is TRBJ2-3 and V is TRBV5-1; the match to TRBD1 covers 7 bases. CDR3 length equals 17 residues. V lost 4 bases, J lost 2 bases, and 13 bases stayed unmatched. Looked up from germline, CDR1 is SGHRS and CDR2 is YFSETQ.

The chain combines TRBV2 with TRBJ1-5, with D maybe TRBD1 (5 bases). V lost 4 bases, J lost 0 bases, and 13 bases lay in between. This CDR3 is 16 amino acids long. Germline-derived CDR1 and CDR2 are SNHLY and FYNNEI. The CDR3 region has the DNA TGTGCCAGCAGTGTAGGCAGGGTGGGTAGCAATCAGCCCCAGCATTTT. This gives the protein CASSVGRVGSNQPQHF.

The sample holds a few counts of this clone. This chain connects TRBV20-1 to TRBJ2-5; TRBD2 aligns across 7 bases. The germline V gene encodes CDR1 DFQATT and CDR2 SNEGSKA (reference sequence). The CDR3 runs 14 residues. V lost 3 bases, J lost 6 bases, and 10 bases stayed unmatched. CDR3 in DNA: TGCAGTGCTAGTCTTCCTCGGACTAGTCAGACCCAGTACTTC. The encoded protein is CSASLPRTSQTQYF.

J is TRBJ2-4 and V is TRBV4-1; 9 nucleotides agree with TRBD2. This CDR3 is 17 amino acids long. The germline V gene has CDR1 MGHRA and CDR2 YSYEKL. J lost 0 bases, V lost 2 bases, and 5 bases had no gene match. CDR3 nucleotides: TGCGCCAGCAGCCAATACAGCGGGGGGCGAGCCAAAAACATTCAGTACTTC. Its translation: CASSQYSGGRAKNIQYF.

This chain uses TRBV4-1 with TRBJ2-1; 8 bases match TRBD2. J lost 3 bases, V lost 3 bases, and 7 bases had no gene match. The CDR3 totals 16 residues. Germline loops: CDR1 MGHRA, CDR2 YSYEKL. In DNA form, the CDR3 reads TGCGCCAGCAGCCAGCCTAAGCGGGGGAGCTACAATGAGCAGTTCTTC. Protein: CASSQPKRGSYNEQFF.

The chain combines TRBV1 with TRBJ2-7; TRBD1 is the table's D call, not checked against the DNA. TRBV1 is flagged as a pseudogene. The CDR3 covers 15 residues. In nucleotides, the CDR3 is TGCACCAGCAGCCAAGTTTGGACAGGGAACAACGAGCAGTACGTC. Translation gives CTSSQVWTGNNEQYV.

The gene calls are TRBV29-1 and TRBJ1-2; D is possibly TRBD1 (5 bases). Per the germline V gene, CDR1 is SQVTM and CDR2 is ANQGSEA. The CDR3 covers 13 residues. Trimming cost V 1 base and J 8 bases, with 14 bases left between them. In DNA, the CDR3 is TGCAGCGTTGAAGTGGGTCTGGGGCAGGGCTACACCTTC. Translated: CSVEVGLGQGYTF. Based on the CDR3 plus reference TRBV29-1 and TRBJ1-2, the full variable domain is SAVISQKPSRDICQRGTSLTIQCQVDSQVTMMFWYRQQPGQSLTLIATANQGSEATYESGFVIDKFPISRPNLTFSTLTVSNMSPEDSSIYLCSVEVGLGQGYTFGSGTRLTVV.

The rearrangement links TRBV30 to TRBJ2-5, with 9 nucleotides matching TRBD1. The V gene's germline CDR1 is GTSNPN and CDR2 SVGIG (reference sequence). This CDR3 is 16 amino acids long. The ends lost 0 bases at V and 2 bases at J; junction bases unmatched: 7. The CDR3 bases are TGTGCCTGGAGTGTAGGGGACAGGGTTGGGCAAGAGACCCAGTACTTC. Translated, it gives CAWSVGDRVGQETQYF.

The chain combines TRBV11-2 with TRBJ1-3, with TRBD1 as a possible D gene (6 bases). Trimming cost V 1 base and J 2 bases, with 6 bases left between them. The CDR3 length is 14 residues. Germline CDR1 is SGHAT and CDR2 is FQNNGV. The CDR3: CASSLGQAGNTIYF. As DNA, the CDR3 is TGTGCCAGCAGCTTAGGACAGGCTGGAAACACCATATATTTT.

The CDR3 nucleotides are TGCGCCAGCAGCCCGGGCGCGGCGGGGGGTTATGAGACCCAGTACTTC. This sequence encodes CASSPGAAGGYETQYF. J is TRBJ2-5 and V is TRBV4-1; 8 bases line up with TRBD2. The V gene's germline CDR1 is MGHRA and CDR2 YSYEKL. CDR3 length: 16 amino acids. Germline trimming cut 4 bases from V and 5 bases from J; bases unmatched to any gene: 12.

This clone occurred a few times. The chain links TRBV6-1 to TRBJ1-1; D is perhaps TRBD1 (5 bases). The CDR3 is 18 residues long. CDR1 and CDR2 (germline): MNHNS, SASEGT. The ends were cut back, 2 bases at V and 4 bases at J, with 23 bases in the middle. CDR3 DNA sequence: TGTGCCAGCAGTGAAAGGGCTGGGGGGTTCAGTCGAGTCACTGAAGCTTTCTTT. It specifies CASSERAGGFSRVTEAFF.

This chain connects TRBV6-5 to TRBJ1-6; 8 bases map to TRBD1. Germline V CDR1 and CDR2: MNHEY, SVGAGI. The CDR3 totals 13 residues. V lost 8 bases, J lost 7 bases, and 4 bases stayed unmatched. The DNA of the CDR3 is TGTGCCAGCTTTAACAGGGGGAATTCACCCCTCCACTTT. Residues: CASFNRGNSPLHF.